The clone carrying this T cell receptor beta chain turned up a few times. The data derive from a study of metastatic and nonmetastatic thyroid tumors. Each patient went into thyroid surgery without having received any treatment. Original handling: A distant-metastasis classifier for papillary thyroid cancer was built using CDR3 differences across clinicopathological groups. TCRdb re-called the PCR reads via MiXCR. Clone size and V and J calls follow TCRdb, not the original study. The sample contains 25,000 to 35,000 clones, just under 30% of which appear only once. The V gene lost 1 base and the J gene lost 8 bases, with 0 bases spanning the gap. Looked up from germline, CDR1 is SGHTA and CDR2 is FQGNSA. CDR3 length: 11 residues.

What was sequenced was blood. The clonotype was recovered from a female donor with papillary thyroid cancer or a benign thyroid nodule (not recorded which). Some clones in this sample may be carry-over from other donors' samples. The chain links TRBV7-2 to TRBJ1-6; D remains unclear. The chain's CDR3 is CASSLDSPLHF. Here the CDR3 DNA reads TGTGCCAGCAGCTTAGATTCACCCCTCCACTTT.